This TCR beta chain comes out of a study of identical twins. TCRdb independently ran MiXCR on the 5' RACE reads; one entry per CDR3 protein. The profile shows 500,000 to 600,000 distinct CDR3 sequences, under 25% of them singletons. This clonotype has just a few counts. The V and J ends lost 4 bases and 5 bases respectively, with 15 bases between them. Per germline, CDR1 SGHRS and CDR2 YFSETQ. This CDR3 comprises 14 residues. This sample also belongs to another study, concerning T cells expressing NK-cell markers.

V and J are TRBV5-1 and TRBJ2-5; D remains unclear. The specimen sequenced was CD4+ T cells sorted from blood. The origin of this receptor is a woman younger than 30 in good health. The CDR3 region is CASSRSLGMETQYF. CDR3 bases: TGCGCCAGCAGCCGGTCCTTGGGGATGGAGACCCAGTACTTC.